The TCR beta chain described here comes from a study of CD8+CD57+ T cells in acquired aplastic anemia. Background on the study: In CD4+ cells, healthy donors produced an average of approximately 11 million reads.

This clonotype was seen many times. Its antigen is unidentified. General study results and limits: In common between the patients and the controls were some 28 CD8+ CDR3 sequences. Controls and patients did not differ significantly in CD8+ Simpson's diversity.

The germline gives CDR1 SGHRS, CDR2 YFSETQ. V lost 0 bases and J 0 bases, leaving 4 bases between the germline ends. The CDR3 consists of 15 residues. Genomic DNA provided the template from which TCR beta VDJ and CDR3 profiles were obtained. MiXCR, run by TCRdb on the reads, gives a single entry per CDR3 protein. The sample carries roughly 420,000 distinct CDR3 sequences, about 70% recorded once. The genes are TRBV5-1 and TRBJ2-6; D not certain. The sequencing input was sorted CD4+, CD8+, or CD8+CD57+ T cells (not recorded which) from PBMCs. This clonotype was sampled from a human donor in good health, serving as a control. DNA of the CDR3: TGCGCCAGCAGCTTGGGCATCTCTGGGGCCAACGTCCTGACTTTC. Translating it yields CASSLGISGANVLTF.